This note documents a single TCR beta chain sequence. Seattle patient enrollment occurred during active infection, with longitudinal follow-up thereafter. This record belongs to a study of blood T cell repertoires in COVID-19. Study-level background: Samples representing acute and convalescent COVID-19 were sourced from the United States, Italy and Spain. The analysed material was cDNA or gDNA that came from T cells, B-cell-depleted T cells, or PBMCs.

Per the study methods: Amplification of reference gene primers was used by the study to estimate nucleated cell counts. Profiled with immunoSEQ multiplex PCR; TCRdb holds only in-frame clones, not every one. V, J and clone size derive from that table, while D and trimming were established from the DNA sequence. The sample lists about 250,000 clones; about nine tenths were seen once. V gave up 7 bases and J gave up 8 bases; unmatched junction bases: 12. This CDR3 contains 14 residues. From germline, CDR1 is MNHEY and CDR2 SVGAGI. The TCR comes from a woman aged 30 to 39 with COVID-19, enrolled during active disease. Source material: peripheral blood. The chain links TRBV6-5 to TRBJ1-2, with TRBD1 identical over 8 bases. For the CDR3, the DNA is TGTGCCAGCAAGGCAGCACAGGGGGTTCCGGGCTACACCTTC. Encoded protein: CASKAAQGVPGYTF.